The sequence of this TCR beta chain was determined in a study of Ad26.COV2.S vaccination and SARS-CoV-2 variants. For the study at large: Administration of Ad26.COV2.S was intramuscular, either once or twice 56 days apart.

Profiled with immunoSEQ multiplex PCR; TCRdb holds only in-frame clones, not every one. The sample records 300,000 to 500,000 clones, less than 90% being singletons. This clone was recorded once. Treatment in this sample: roughly 18 received Ad26.COV2.S at low or high dose, single or two shots; several received placebo; per-sample allocation not given. Collection of samples fell on day 63 after the first vaccine or placebo injection. The sequenced sample was peripheral blood, obtained in a trial of Ad26.COV2.S vaccine versus placebo. The sequence was collected from a person aged 18-60 years who received the Ad26.COV2.S COVID-19 vaccine or a placebo.

CDR3 in amino acids: CASSVTGTENYGYTF. CDR3 bases: TGCGCCAGCAGCGTGACCGGGACGGAGAACTATGGCTACACCTTC. V and J are TRBV5-1 and TRBJ1-2, with D possibly matching TRBD1 (5 bases). Trimming took off 4 bases at V and 2 bases at J, with 15 bases between the two ends. The CDR3 has 15 residues. Germline loops: CDR1 SGHRS, CDR2 YFSETQ.